This T cell receptor beta chain was obtained from a study of identical twins. V was trimmed by 8 bases and J by 3 bases, leaving 17 bases between them. Germline-derived CDR1 and CDR2 are SQVTM and ANQGSEA. The CDR3 length is 14 residues. TCRdb recomputed calls from the 5' RACE reads with MiXCR, one row per CDR3 protein. This sample has around 340,000 distinct CDR3 sequences, with 8.5% to 10% found just once. With regard to this clonotype: This clone may be a read error of a much larger clone one base away. Since the CDR3 does not end with the conserved phenylalanine or tryptophan, this likely comes from a read error.

This chain links TRBV29-1 with TRBJ2-1; a weak D match, TRBD2 (5 bases). The specimen was naive T cells sorted from blood. The receptor was isolated from a woman aged 45 to 65 in good health. CDR3 residues: CSRGERKVYNEQFV. Here the CDR3 DNA reads TGCAGCCGTGGAGAGCGGAAGGTCTACAATGAGCAGTTCGTC.